This T cell receptor beta chain emerged from a study of T cell changes during pregnancy in multiple sclerosis. The table came from immunoSEQ multiplex PCR; TCRdb's copy has only in-frame clones and leaves some out. Of around 55,000 clones listed, 94% are singletons. The CDR3 covers 18 residues. Per the germline V gene, CDR1 is SGHKS and CDR2 is YYEKEE (reference sequence). Unmatched junction bases numbered 15, after V lost 0 bases and J lost 5 bases. This clonotype was obtained from a female donor with multiple sclerosis, enrolled in a pregnancy study. The source was CD8+ T cells from peripheral blood mononuclear cells, collected in the third trimester of pregnancy. V usage is TRBV5-5 and J usage is TRBJ2-5; 8 bases line up with TRBD1. The CDR3 DNA reads as TGTGCCAGCAGCTTGGATAGTGAGCAGGGGGCTAGTTGGGAGACCCAGTACTTC. Residues: CASSLDSEQGASWETQYF.